A single sample gave rise to the 6 T cell receptor beta chains below, sequenced in a study of T cell responses to AZD1222 COVID-19 vaccine. Sequencing used immunoSEQ multiplex PCR; TCRdb keeps in-frame clones, though not all of them. The sample includes 160,000 or so clones, more than 85% of them seen just once. This specimen was peripheral blood, taken 28 days after the second AZD1222 dose. All receptors derive from an adult who received the AZD1222 COVID-19 vaccine.

The gene calls are TRBV27 and TRBJ1-5; D is uncertain. V gave up 2 bases and J gave up 1 base, with 9 bases separating them. The CDR3 contains 15 residues. Germline CDR1 reads MNHEY; CDR2 reads SMNVEV (reference sequence). The CDR3 bases are TGTGCCAGCAGTTTAGAAGGTGCGAGCAATCAGCCCCAGCATTTT. It translates to CASSLEGASNQPQHF.

V usage is TRBV9 and J usage is TRBJ1-2; no clear D. Deletions cut 4 bases from V and 11 bases from J, with 15 bases between. In germline, CDR1 is SGDLS, CDR2 YYNGEE. The CDR3 consists of 12 residues. CDR3 nucleotides: TGTGCCAGCAGCTCCGCCGGGCCAGCGTACACCTTC. It encodes CASSSAGPAYTF.

The rearrangement links TRBV19 to TRBJ2-3, with a tentative D call TRBD1 (6 bases). This CDR3 is built from 13 residues. Germline V gene lookup returns CDR1 LNHDA and CDR2 SQIVND (reference sequence). Trimming removed 10 bases from V and 2 bases from J, with 13 bases in between. The CDR3 DNA follows: TGTGCCACCACAGGGTCGCACACAGATACGCAGTATTTT. Protein product: CATTGSHTDTQYF.

The rearrangement uses TRBV5-1 and TRBJ2-3, with TRBD1 matching over 10 bases. CDR3 length equals 14 residues. The J segment lost 4 bases and the V segment lost 5 bases, leaving 4 bases of the junction unmatched. CDR1 and CDR2 (germline): SGHRS, YFSETQ. In DNA, the CDR3 is TGCGCCAGCAGTCTCGGGACAGGGGCAGATACGCAGTATTTT. The encoded protein is CASSLGTGADTQYF.

The rearrangement links TRBV14 to TRBJ1-2; D remains unclear. Germline V CDR1 and CDR2: SGHDN, FVKESK. V was clipped by 2 bases and J by 2 bases, with 6 bases between them. CDR3 size: 13 residues. The CDR3 loop is CASSQSRNYGYTF. The CDR3 DNA reads as TGTGCCAGCAGCCAAAGCAGGAACTATGGCTACACCTTC.

The chain has TRBV7-8 and TRBJ2-5; tentatively, D is TRBD1 or TRBD2 (5 bases each). V lost 5 bases to trimming and J lost 5 bases, with 9 bases between them. CDR1 is SGHVS and CDR2 is FQNEAQ in the germline V gene. This CDR3 region has 12 residues. The CDR3 DNA follows: TGTGCCAGCAGCCAAGGGGAGGAGACCCAGTACTTC. This translates into CASSQGEETQYF.